The present TCR beta chain was sequenced within a study of T cells after yellow fever vaccination. Study-level results: A minor fraction of clonotypes spanned both CD4 and CD8 compartments. The secondary response showed a weaker magnitude and a faster peak, day 5 versus 15. Detected again after the booster were most primary-vaccination clones, at nearly 97% CD4 and 88% CD8.

This clonotype was seen more than once but under ten times. Antigen specificity is unknown. The 5'RACE template-switching step produced TCR cDNA and added a universal primer site and UMIs. TCRdb passed the 5' RACE reads through MiXCR, listing each CDR3 protein once. The table has under 200,000 distinct CDR3 sequences, approximately 11% seen once. The length of the CDR3 is 16 residues. V lost 4 bases and J lost 5, with 20 bases in between. CDR1 and CDR2 (germline): SGHAT, FQDESV (reference sequence). This receptor was obtained from a man aged 18 to 35 who received the YFV17D yellow fever vaccine. The sequencing used CD8+ T cells sorted from PBMCs, collected 15 days after the yellow fever booster vaccination. The genes are TRBV11-1 and TRBJ2-5; D might be TRBD2 (6 bases). CDR3 sequence (DNA): TGTGCCAGCAGCTCCCGACGGGGGACTCGTGGGGAGACCCAGTACTTC. It translates to CASSSRRGTRGETQYF.